This T cell receptor beta chain appears in the sequencing data of a study of T cell responses to AZD1222 COVID-19 vaccine. The study, taken as a whole, reports: Spike as a whole was targeted by vaccine-associated CD4 TCRs, dominant at 160-218 and 743-854. White British ancestry dominated among donors, who included more females, and clonal diversity was possibly underestimated. Reports indicate that nearly half of spike-specific TCRs are directed at unmutated variant regions. Spike-specific TCR breadth rose after two AZD1222 doses, and depth rose as well.

This clone was seen a single time. Its antigen is not identified. Repertoires were generated with immunoSEQ multiplex PCR, while TCRdb's copy carries only in-frame clones and drops some. The sample shows more than 85,000 clones, about 91% of them seen only once. Specimen: peripheral blood, collected on day 0 of AZD1222 vaccination. This TCR derives from an adult in good health.

In DNA form, the CDR3 reads TGTGCCAGCAGTTTTTGGGAGGGTTATGGCTACACCTTC. It is translated as CASSFWEGYGYTF. The chain joins TRBV12-3 or TRBV12-4 to TRBJ1-2, with unresolved D. V was clipped by 3 bases and J by 5 bases, with 10 bases between them. The CDR3 totals 13 residues.